The 11 T cell receptor beta chains below all came from one sample that was sequenced in a study of CD8 T cells in Susac syndrome. Given that CD62L sheds upon thawing, staining for CD27 and CD45RA defined the memory subsets used for TEMRA sorting. The RNA input was about 0.5 to 1 ug, and it was reverse transcribed with random hexamers. TCRdb re-derived calls from the immunoSEQ multiplex PCR reads in MiXCR, one entry per CDR3 protein. This sample has some 1,800 distinct CDR3 sequences; 64% occur once, and the top ten carry 16%. The sample taken for sequencing was CD8+ TEMRA cells from PBMCs. Noted subset: FACS-sorted terminally differentiated effector memory CD8+ T cells re-expressing CD45RA (CD8+ TEMRA). These receptors were collected from a human donor with Susac syndrome.

As concerns this clonotype: A much bigger clone sits one base away, suggesting this may be a read error. V and J are TRBV6-7 and TRBJ2-3, with D tentatively TRBD2 (6 bases). TRBV6-7 is flagged as an ORF with uncertain function. This CDR3 has 12 amino acids. CDR3 sequence reads: CASSLGGDTQCF. CDR3 DNA: TGTGCCAGCAGTTTGGGGGGAGATACGCAGTGTTTT.

The genes are TRBV6-2 or TRBV6-3 and TRBJ2-1; 7 bases fit TRBD2. V shed 6 bases, J shed 9 bases, and the junction held 2 bases outside the gene matches. Germline assignment: CDR1 MNHEY and CDR2 SVGEGT. This CDR3 comprises 11 residues. CDR3: CASRGRGEQFF. The CDR3 DNA reads as TGTGCCAGCAGGGGGAGGGGTGAGCAGTTCTTC.

Only a few counts were recorded for this clonotype. J is TRBJ2-1 and V is TRBV4-3, with a tentative D call TRBD2 (8 bases). Trimming left V 1 base short and J 12 bases short, with 16 bases between. Germline CDR1 LGHNA, CDR2 YSLEER. There are 14 residues in the CDR3. The CDR3 DNA reads as TGCGCCAGCAGCCAAGTCGGGGGGGCAGGGGGGCAGTTCTTC. Protein product: CASSQVGGAGGQFF.

The V and J genes are TRBV2 and TRBJ1-6; D gene ambiguous. The V and J ends lost 5 bases and 0 bases respectively, with 14 bases between them. The CDR3 spans 17 residues. Germline lookup yields CDR1 SNHLY and CDR2 FYNNEI. The CDR3 DNA follows: TGTGCCAGCAGTCCATCGGTGGGGAGCTCCTATAATTCACCCCTCCACTTT. Amino acids: CASSPSVGSSYNSPLHF.

The chain has TRBV5-1 and TRBJ1-1, with D perhaps TRBD1 (6 bases). Germline values: CDR1 SGHRS, CDR2 YFSETQ. This CDR3 is 13 amino acids long. V was shortened by 8 bases and J by 3 bases, with 14 bases between the two germline ends. In DNA, the CDR3 is TGCGCCAGTTATGGGGGGCCTGACACTGAAGCTTTCTTT. Protein: CASYGGPDTEAFF. Complete variable domain (other parts from reference TRBV5-1 and TRBJ1-1): KAGVTQTPRYLIKTRGQQVTLSCSPISGHRSVSWYQQTPGQGLQFLFEYFSETQRNKGNFPGRFSGRQFSNSRSEMNVSTLELGDSALYLCASYGGPDTEAFFGQGTRLTVV.

CDR3 coding DNA: TGTGCCAGCAGGATAGGTCCTGGGAACAATGAGCAGTTCTTC. Translating gives CASRIGPGNNEQFF. The chain is built from TRBV27 and TRBJ2-1; no clear D gene. The CDR3 totals 14 residues. V was cut by 6 bases and J by 5 bases, with 14 bases left in between. CDR1 is MNHEY, CDR2 SMNVEV, per germline (reference sequence).

About this clonotype itself: Given a much more abundant clone one base away, this may be a read error. The CDR3 region is CASSHREREGETQYF. CDR3 DNA sequence: TGTGCCAGCAGCCACCGGGAGAGGGAGGGAGAGACCCAGTACTTC. The V and J genes are TRBV7-3 and TRBJ2-5; TRBD2 aligns across 7 bases. This CDR3 comprises 15 residues. The trim removed 5 bases at V and 4 bases at J, leaving 10 bases unmatched. Germline V gives CDR1 SGHTA, CDR2 FQGTGA.

The sample holds a few counts of this clonotype. The chain has TRBV7-9 and TRBJ2-7, with unresolved D. Trimming stripped 2 bases from V and 4 bases from J, with 9 bases between. Germline CDR1 SEHNR, CDR2 FQNEAQ (reference sequence). The CDR3 is 13 amino acids. DNA for the CDR3: TGTGCCAGCAGCTTAATAGAGGAATACGAGCAGTACTTC. Its translation is CASSLIEEYEQYF. Variable domain in full (rest from reference TRBV7-9 and TRBJ2-7): DTGVSQNPRHKITKRGQNVTFRCDPISEHNRLYWYRQTLGQGPEFLTYFQNEAQLEKSRLLSDRFSAERPKGSFSTLEIQRTEQGDSAMYLCASSLIEEYEQYFGPGTRLTVT.

The rearrangement links TRBV29-1 to TRBJ1-3; the D is unclear. The germline V gene has CDR1 SQVTM and CDR2 ANQGSEA. This CDR3 has 12 amino acids. Trimming removed 4 bases from V and 3 bases from J, with 7 bases in between. This CDR3 is CSVGGLGNTIYF. The CDR3 DNA follows: TGCAGCGTTGGAGGCCTTGGAAACACCATATATTTT.

The V call is TRBV6-1, the J call TRBJ2-6; no firm D call. The germline CDR1 and CDR2 sequences are MNHNS and SASEGT. CDR3 length: 18 residues. V gave up 3 bases and J gave up 3 bases, with 18 bases separating them. CDR3: CASSETPGSLGGANVLTF. The DNA of the CDR3 is TGTGCCAGCAGTGAGACTCCGGGCTCCCTTGGTGGGGCCAACGTCCTGACTTTC.

This clonotype has a handful of counts. This chain uses TRBV20-1 with TRBJ1-3, with 7 bases fitting TRBD1. The CDR3 sequence is 15 residues long. Per germline, CDR1 DFQATT and CDR2 SNEGSKA (reference sequence). The junction had 8 bases not matched to a gene; V was cut back by 6 bases and J by 0 bases. CDR3 amino acids: CSAGDRSHSGNTIYF. CDR3 coding DNA: TGCAGTGCCGGGGACAGATCCCACTCTGGAAACACCATATATTTT.